These 5 T cell receptor beta chains were sequenced from one sample in a study of T cell changes during pregnancy in multiple sclerosis. Only in-frame clones appear in the TCRdb table, and some are missing; sequencing was by immunoSEQ multiplex PCR. The sample lists about 55,000 clones, around 94% occurring once. The specimen was CD8+ T cells from peripheral blood mononuclear cells, collected in the third trimester of pregnancy. The receptors originated from a female donor with multiple sclerosis, enrolled in a pregnancy study.

V usage is TRBV7-2 and J usage is TRBJ2-1; D remains unclear. V gave up 2 bases and J gave up 8 bases, with 13 bases separating them. This CDR3 spans 14 amino acids. Germline CDR1 is SGHTA and CDR2 is FQGNSA. The CDR3 DNA follows: TGTGCCAGCAGCTTATGGCTCCGCAGCGATGAGCAGTTCTTC. Amino acid sequence: CASSLWLRSDEQFF.

The chain couples TRBV4-1 to TRBJ2-7, with 11 bases lining up with TRBD1. Germline CDR1 MGHRA, CDR2 YSYEKL. With V trimmed by 3 bases and J by 2 bases, 3 bases remained unmatched. The CDR3 is 15 residues long. For the CDR3, the DNA is TGCGCCAGCAGCCAGGGACAGGGGGGGACCTACGAGCAGTACTTC. As protein: CASSQGQGGTYEQYF.

This chain connects TRBV5-1 to TRBJ1-2, with 11 bases identical to TRBD1. This CDR3 has 14 residues. CDR1 SGHRS and CDR2 YFSETQ come from the germline V gene. V shed 3 bases, J shed 3 bases, and the junction held 1 base outside the gene matches. The CDR3 protein is CASSSGQGDYGYTF. The CDR3 DNA reads TGCGCCAGCAGCTCGGGACAGGGGGACTATGGCTACACCTTC.

This chain joins TRBV10-2 and TRBJ2-7; 11 nucleotides line up with TRBD2. V lost 1 base and J lost 6; bases outside the gene matches: 5. The CDR3 runs to 15 residues. Germline V lookup: CDR1 WSHSY, CDR2 SAAADI. The CDR3 spells CASSEWLAGGREQYF. In nucleotides, the CDR3 is TGCGCCAGCAGTGAGTGGCTAGCGGGAGGTCGCGAGCAGTACTTC.

The rearrangement joins TRBV25-1 to TRBJ2-7; TRBD1 aligns across 9 bases. The CDR3 runs 14 residues. Germline CDR1 reads MGHDK; CDR2 reads SYGVNS. Unmatched junction bases numbered 8, after V lost 8 bases and J lost 3 bases. CDR3 loop: CASSQGGQGYEQYF. The CDR3, as DNA: TGTGCCAGCTCCCAAGGGGGACAGGGCTACGAGCAGTACTTC.